Following are 27 T cell receptor beta chains from one sample sequenced in a study of T cell changes during pregnancy in multiple sclerosis. Some clones are missing from TCRdb's copy, which holds only in-frame ones; the method was immunoSEQ multiplex PCR. The sample contains more than 90,000 clones, 75% to 95% of which appear only once. Specimen: peripheral blood, collected in the second trimester of pregnancy. All receptors come from a female donor with multiple sclerosis, enrolled in a pregnancy study.

V and J are TRBV7-8 and TRBJ1-1, with 9 bases lining up with TRBD1. This CDR3 is built from 15 residues. The germline V gene has CDR1 SGHVS and CDR2 FQNEAQ. J gave up 5 bases and V 1 base, and 5 bases lay outside the gene matches. For the CDR3, the DNA is TGTGCCAGCAGCTTAGGGGGACAGGGTTGGACTGAAGCTTTCTTT. Translated, it gives CASSLGGQGWTEAFF.

CDR3 nucleotides: TGTGCCAGCAGCCCTGGGACAGGGAGGACGGGGGAGACCCAGTACTTC. This codes for CASSPGTGRTGETQYF. The chain links TRBV5-4 to TRBJ2-5; 9 bases map to TRBD1. The CDR3 extends over 16 amino acids. Trimming cost V 4 bases and J 5 bases; bases outside gene matches: 12. In germline, CDR1 is SGHNT, CDR2 YYREEE (reference sequence).

This clone was seen more than once but under ten times. The chain links TRBV30 to TRBJ2-7, with D maybe TRBD2 (6 bases). CDR3 length equals 16 residues. V shed 1 base and J shed 2 bases, with 18 bases lying between them. Germline CDR1 reads GTSNPN; CDR2 reads SVGIG (reference sequence). Here the CDR3 DNA reads TGTGCCTGGAGTGCCCCGCTCGGAGGGGCAACCTACGAGCAGTACTTC. As protein: CAWSAPLGGATYEQYF.

The J gene is TRBJ2-5, the V gene TRBV9, with D perhaps TRBD1 (5 bases). Germline CDR1 SGDLS, CDR2 YYNGEE. Between the trimmed V and J ends, which lost 0 bases and 5 bases, there was a span of 17 bases. There are 16 residues in the CDR3. In nucleotides, the CDR3 is TGTGCCAGCAGCGTAGCTACCCCAGGGCCCGGTGAGACCCAGTACTTC. Its translation is CASSVATPGPGETQYF.

This chain uses TRBV28 with TRBJ2-1; 7 bases line up with TRBD1. Germline CDR1 is MDHEN and CDR2 is SYDVKM. The CDR3 contains 13 residues. V trimming: 6 bases; J trimming: 5 bases; junction bases outside the gene matches: 4. The CDR3 coding sequence is TGTGCCAGCAGGCAGACAGGGAACAATGAGCAGTTCTTC. Its protein is CASRQTGNNEQFF.

The chain has TRBV7-6 and TRBJ2-1; TRBD2 matches at 7 bases. V was pared by 5 bases and J by 7 bases, with 11 bases of the junction left unmatched. Germline values: CDR1 SGHVS, CDR2 FNYEAQ. The CDR3 runs to 15 residues. The CDR3 coding sequence is TGTGCCAGCAGCCCAACTAGCGAAGGAAGAAATGAGCAGTTCTTC. This gives the protein CASSPTSEGRNEQFF.

The chain joins TRBV13 to TRBJ2-2; D perhaps matches TRBD2 (6 bases). Trimming took 6 bases from V and 3 from J, leaving 14 bases between them. This CDR3 is 15 amino acids long. CDR1 and CDR2 from the germline V gene are PRHDT and FYEKMQ (reference sequence). CDR3 nucleotide sequence: TGTGCCAGCAGTCTTGGGACTCTCGACACCGGGGAGCTGTTTTTT. Translating gives CASSLGTLDTGELFF.

For the CDR3, the DNA is TGTGCCAGCAGTGACAGGGGGATGAACACTGAAGCTTTCTTT. Translated, it gives CASSDRGMNTEAFF. This chain links TRBV28 with TRBJ1-1; 9 bases align to TRBD1. There are 14 residues in the CDR3. The germline CDR1 and CDR2 sequences are MDHEN and SYDVKM. V lost 5 bases and J lost 0; bases outside the gene matches: 1.

CDR3 amino acids: CASSRAGVGPYNEQFF. CDR3 coding DNA: TGTGCCAGCAGCCGAGCGGGAGTAGGTCCCTACAATGAGCAGTTCTTC. V and J are TRBV14 and TRBJ2-1; TRBD2 matches at 8 bases. The CDR3 sequence is 16 residues long. Unmatched junction bases numbered 7, after V lost 4 bases and J lost 2 bases. Germline loops: CDR1 SGHDN, CDR2 FVKESK.

The chain employs TRBV5-1 and TRBJ1-1; 7 bases are a match to TRBD1. V lost 3 bases to trimming and J lost 0 bases; unmatched junction nucleotides: 5. The CDR3 has 15 amino acids. CDR1 and CDR2 from the germline V gene are SGHRS and YFSETQ. The CDR3 here is CASSSDRRMNTEAFF. Written as DNA, the CDR3 is TGCGCCAGCAGCTCGGACAGGAGGATGAACACTGAAGCTTTCTTT.

The chain is built from TRBV7-2 and TRBJ2-7; 8 nucleotides line up with TRBD2. Per germline, CDR1 SGHTA and CDR2 FQGNSA. Unmatched junction bases numbered 4, after V lost 2 bases and J lost 7 bases. The CDR3 runs 13 residues. CDR3 DNA: TGTGCCAGCAGCTTATTCGGGAGGGGGGAGCAGTACTTC. Protein sequence: CASSLFGRGEQYF.

The rearrangement joins TRBV29-1 to TRBJ2-1; 11 bases map to TRBD2. Germline assignment: CDR1 SQVTM and CDR2 ANQGSEA. The length of the CDR3 is 15 residues. V gave up 6 bases and J gave up 6 bases; unmatched junction bases: 10. The CDR3 DNA reads TGCAGCGTAGGACTAGCGGGCGGGTGGAGCAATGAGCAGTTCTTC. It specifies CSVGLAGGWSNEQFF.

CDR3 loop: CASSLATRVNSPLHF. Written as DNA, the CDR3 is TGTGCCAGCAGCTTAGCGACCAGGGTGAATTCACCCCTCCACTTT. J is TRBJ1-6 and V is TRBV7-9; weak D call: TRBD1 (5 bases). CDR3 length equals 15 residues. Looked up from germline, CDR1 is SEHNR and CDR2 is FQNEAQ (reference sequence). V shed 0 bases and J shed 7 bases, with 10 bases lying between them.

J is TRBJ1-2 and V is TRBV28, with 8 bases lining up with TRBD1. This CDR3 region has 14 residues. V gave up 7 bases and J gave up 5 bases; unmatched junction bases: 9. Per the germline V gene, CDR1 is MDHEN and CDR2 is SYDVKM. CDR3 in DNA: TGTGCCAGCATCGCAGGGGGCGTTAGGTATGGCTACACCTTC. Its protein product is CASIAGGVRYGYTF.

The chain joins TRBV18 to TRBJ2-7; TRBD1 might be the D (6 bases). The CDR3 totals 16 residues. Germline loops: CDR1 KGHSH, CDR2 LQKENI. Trimming pared 1 base from V and 3 bases from J, leaving 16 bases between. CDR3 region: CASSPLFPTGYYEQYF. CDR3 DNA sequence: TGTGCCAGCTCACCACTTTTTCCCACAGGGTACTACGAGCAGTACTTC.

This sequence joins TRBV7-9 and TRBJ2-7, with 8 bases matching TRBD1. The germline V gene has CDR1 SEHNR and CDR2 FQNEAQ (reference sequence). The length of the CDR3 is 15 residues. Trimming took 5 bases from V and 0 from J; bases not matched to a gene: 6. CDR3 sequence reads: CASSPTGGSSYEQYF. The DNA for the CDR3 is TGTGCCAGCAGCCCAACAGGGGGTAGCTCCTACGAGCAGTACTTC.

This chain connects TRBV4-3 to TRBJ2-7, with 13 nucleotides matching TRBD2. The germline CDR1 and CDR2 sequences are LGHNA and YSLEER. The ends lost 5 bases at V and 3 bases at J; junction bases unmatched: 4. This CDR3 spans 15 amino acids. The CDR3 sequence: CASSSGLAGDYEQYF. CDR3 sequence (DNA): TGCGCCAGCAGCTCAGGACTAGCGGGAGACTACGAGCAGTACTTC.

The chain employs TRBV28 and TRBJ2-7, with D unclear. Germline-derived CDR1 and CDR2 are MDHEN and SYDVKM. The V end was cut by 2 bases, the J end by 4 bases, with 9 bases between. The CDR3 length is 13 residues. CDR3 in DNA: TGTGCCAGCAGTTTAGCCGCCAGTTACGAGCAGTACTTC. It translates to CASSLAASYEQYF.

In its sample, this clone was seen once. V usage is TRBV10-3 and J usage is TRBJ2-3, with D maybe TRBD1 (6 bases). Trimming shortened V by 4 bases and J by 1 base, and 12 bases separated the two germline ends. This CDR3 is 15 amino acids long. CDR1 is ENHRY and CDR2 is SYGVKD in the germline V gene. DNA for the CDR3: TGTGCCATCAGTGGCCTCGGACAGCGCACAGATACGCAGTATTTT. Protein sequence: CAISGLGQRTDTQYF.

This CDR3 reads CASSLYGASGRLFTYEQYF. CDR3 in DNA: TGCGCCAGCAGCTTGTATGGGGCTAGCGGGAGGCTATTTACCTACGAGCAGTACTTC. The V call is TRBV5-1, the J call TRBJ2-7, with 11 bases that match TRBD2. V lost 1 base and J lost 2; bases outside the gene matches: 14. In germline, CDR1 is SGHRS, CDR2 YFSETQ. The CDR3 runs to 19 residues.

The chain uses TRBV7-9 and TRBJ1-1, with 7 positions matching TRBD1. V shed 2 bases and J 6 bases; nucleotides not matched to a gene: 3. The CDR3 loop spans 13 amino acids. Germline CDR1 SEHNR, CDR2 FQNEAQ (reference sequence). The CDR3: CASSLPTGAEAFF. In DNA form, the CDR3 reads TGTGCCAGCAGCTTACCCACAGGGGCTGAAGCTTTCTTT.

The chain recombines TRBV28 with TRBJ1-1, with D possibly TRBD1 on 6 matching bases. Trimming took off 3 bases at V and 10 bases at J, with 15 bases between the two ends. Germline V gene data show CDR1 as MDHEN and CDR2 as SYDVKM. CDR3 length equals 13 residues. DNA for the CDR3: TGTGCCAGCAGTTTGCTGACAGGAACGAGAGCTTTCTTT. It specifies CASSLLTGTRAFF. Full variable domain (outside the CDR3, taken from reference TRBV28 and TRBJ1-1): DVKVTQSSRYLVKRTGEKVFLECVQDMDHENMFWYRQDPGLGLRLIYFSYDVKMKEKGDIPEGYSVSREKKERFSLILESASTNQTSMYLCASSLLTGTRAFFGQGTRLTVV.

The genes are TRBV2 and TRBJ1-1; a possible D gene is TRBD1 (5 bases). The V gene's germline CDR1 is SNHLY and CDR2 FYNNEI. The CDR3 loop spans 13 amino acids. Trimming shortened V by 8 bases and J by 3 bases, and 13 bases separated the two germline ends. DNA for the CDR3: TGTGCCAGCCCTGGGCGCAGGGACACTGAAGCTTTCTTT. It is translated as CASPGRRDTEAFF.

The V gene is TRBV29-1, the J gene TRBJ2-1, with TRBD2 identical over 7 bases. Germline assignment: CDR1 SQVTM and CDR2 ANQGSEA. The CDR3 is 12 residues long. Trimming took 6 bases from V and 9 from J; bases not matched to a gene: 8. The CDR3 sequence is CSVRRELVEQFF. The CDR3, as DNA: TGCAGCGTGCGGCGGGAGTTGGTTGAGCAGTTCTTC.

The chain carries TRBV21-1 and TRBJ2-2; TRBD2, the table's D call, lacks a check against the DNA. TRBV21-1 is annotated as a pseudogene. The CDR3 contains 20 residues. The CDR3 sequence is CASSKEGGLAGDLHTGELFF. For the CDR3, the DNA is TGTGCCAGCAGCAAAGAAGGGGGGCTAGCGGGAGACTTACACACCGGGGAGCTGTTTTTT.

This clone was seen a single time. V gene TRBV27 combines with J gene TRBJ2-7; 10 nucleotides match TRBD2. The junction had 7 bases not matched to a gene; V was cut back by 8 bases and J by 3 bases. Germline values: CDR1 MNHEY, CDR2 SMNVEV (reference sequence). This CDR3 region has 14 residues. The CDR3 DNA sequence: TGTGCCAGCGGCACTAGCGGGACGATCTACGAGCAGTACTTC. Protein product: CASGTSGTIYEQYF.

V and J are TRBV7-2 and TRBJ2-1, with 12 bases that match TRBD1. V lost 3 bases, J lost 5 bases, and 8 bases stayed unmatched. The length of the CDR3 is 17 residues. Germline assignment: CDR1 SGHTA and CDR2 FQGNSA. CDR3 loop: CASSFSAGQGADNEQFF. DNA of the CDR3: TGTGCCAGCAGCTTCTCCGCGGGACAGGGGGCCGACAATGAGCAGTTCTTC.